This TCR beta chain was documented in a study of cytomegalovirus exposure and HLA in healthy donors. The study ran its PCR with 60 Vbeta and 13 Jbeta primers. TCRdb keeps only in-frame clones here, not all; method: immunoSEQ multiplex PCR. In the table there are around 140,000 clones, under 10% of which are singletons. Regarding the study as a whole: The only immune exposure information that was available was CMV serostatus. A likely sequencing artifact accounted for one observed cluster of highly shared sequence variants.

V was pared by 5 bases and J by 1 base, with 16 bases between. CDR1 is SGHTA and CDR2 is FQGNSA in the germline V gene. The CDR3 length is 16 residues. A note on this clone: The target antigen is unknown.

The source of this sequence is a woman aged 35 to 49 in good health and CMV-seropositive. What was sequenced was PBMCs. The rearrangement links TRBV7-2 to TRBJ2-3; tentative D call: TRBD2 (7 bases). The CDR3 protein is CASSPLRGAGTDTQYF. CDR3 bases: TGTGCCAGCAGCCCACTCCGGGGGGCGGGCACAGATACGCAGTATTTT.